The 22 T cell receptor beta chains in this list originate from one sample, sequenced in a study of identical twins. MiXCR, run by TCRdb on the 5' RACE reads, gives a single entry per CDR3 protein. This repertoire shows some 630,000 distinct CDR3 sequences, roughly 7.2% found once; its top ten account for roughly 1.6%. This sample also belongs to another study, concerning yellow fever vaccine responses in identical twins.

What was sequenced was PBMCs. These receptors all come from a woman between 18 and 29 years old in good health.

This clonotype appeared a few times. The chain uses TRBV2 and TRBJ2-1; TRBD2 matches 9 bases. CDR1 SNHLY and CDR2 FYNNEI come from the germline V gene. The CDR3 is 13 amino acids. The V and J ends lost 10 bases and 2 bases, in that order; junction bases with no gene match: 3. CDR3 in DNA: TGTGCCAAGACTAGCGGCCCCTACAATGAGCAGTTCTTC. Translating it yields CAKTSGPYNEQFF.

This clonotype was seen more than once but under ten times. This chain joins TRBV25-1 and TRBJ1-1; no clear D. V gave up 1 base and J gave up 4 bases, with 13 bases separating them. This CDR3 has 15 residues. Germline V gene sequence: CDR1 MGHDK, CDR2 SYGVNS. CDR3 in amino acids: CASSESLILGTEAFF. CDR3 DNA sequence: TGTGCCAGCAGTGAATCACTAATCCTCGGCACTGAAGCTTTCTTT.

The sample holds a few counts of this clonotype. This chain links TRBV24-1 with TRBJ2-7, with TRBD1 as a possible D gene (6 bases). Germline V CDR1 and CDR2: KGHDR, SFDVKD. Trimming stripped 6 bases from V and 6 bases from J, with 20 bases between. CDR3 length: 15 amino acids. The DNA for the CDR3 is TGTGCCACCAGTCCCCAGACAGGAATGACCCGCGAGCAGTACGTC. Protein product: CATSPQTGMTREQYV.

This chain joins TRBV20-1 and TRBJ1-1, with D possibly being TRBD1 (6 bases). From germline, CDR1 is DFQATT and CDR2 SNEGSKA (reference sequence). Trimming stripped 1 base from V and 4 bases from J, with 10 bases between. This CDR3 is built from 13 residues. CDR3 amino acids: CSARGSGVTEAFF. In DNA form, the CDR3 reads TGCAGTGCTAGAGGGTCAGGGGTCACTGAAGCTTTCTTT.

This clonotype was seen at least ten times. For the CDR3, the DNA is TGTGCCAGCAGCTTACAAGGGAATTCACCCCTCCACTTT. Translation gives CASSLQGNSPLHF. The chain joins TRBV7-9 to TRBJ1-6; D uncertain. This CDR3 is 13 amino acids long. Between the trimmed V and J ends, which lost 2 bases and 7 bases, there was a span of 6 bases. CDR1 is SEHNR, CDR2 FQNEAQ, per germline (reference sequence).

The CDR3 loop is CASSARVGTTYNEQFF. The CDR3, as DNA: TGTGCCAGCAGCGCCAGGGTGGGGACAACTTACAATGAGCAGTTCTTC. V and J are TRBV14 and TRBJ2-1; perhaps TRBD1 as D (6 bases). Trimming took 5 bases from V and 4 from J, leaving 18 bases between them. Germline CDR1 reads SGHDN; CDR2 reads FVKESK. The CDR3 spans 16 residues.

The chain combines TRBV9 with TRBJ2-7; 7 bases map to TRBD2. The J segment lost 3 bases and the V segment lost 0 bases, leaving 6 bases of the junction unmatched. The germline gives CDR1 SGDLS, CDR2 YYNGEE. The length of the CDR3 is 15 residues. CDR3 in DNA: TGTGCCAGCAGCGTAGACGCGGGAGCTGGCTACGAGCAGTACTTC. Translated, it gives CASSVDAGAGYEQYF.

This chain uses TRBV12-5 with TRBJ2-3; the match to TRBD2 covers 9 bases. Germline CDR1 reads LGHNT; CDR2 reads FRNRAP. CDR3 length: 14 residues. Germline trimming cut 2 bases from V and 3 bases from J; bases unmatched to any gene: 0. The CDR3 protein is CASGLSGGTDTQYF. For the CDR3, the DNA is TGTGCTAGTGGTTTGAGCGGGGGGACAGATACGCAGTATTTT.

The chain employs TRBV2 and TRBJ2-1; D perhaps matches TRBD2 (6 bases). Looked up from germline, CDR1 is SNHLY and CDR2 is FYNNEI. V was clipped by 6 bases and J by 0 bases, with 12 bases between them. The CDR3 spans 15 residues. The CDR3 reads CASRAGQSSYNEQFF. Written as DNA, the CDR3 is TGTGCCAGCAGAGCGGGCCAGAGCTCCTACAATGAGCAGTTCTTC.

This sequence joins TRBV6-6 and TRBJ2-1; 9 bases are a match to TRBD2. The CDR3 consists of 15 residues. Unmatched junction bases numbered 9, after V lost 8 bases and J lost 4 bases. Per germline, CDR1 MNHNY and CDR2 SVGAGI (reference sequence). CDR3 nucleotides: TGTGCCAGCGGTACGCGGGGGGGCCAGTACAATGAGCAGTTCTTC. The encoded protein is CASGTRGGQYNEQFF.

In this sample, this clonotype turned up a few times. This rearrangement joins TRBV7-7 to TRBJ2-3; 10 positions match TRBD1. Trimming took 5 bases from V and 4 from J; bases not matched to a gene: 3. The CDR3 covers 14 residues. Germline loops: CDR1 SSHAT, CDR2 FNYEAQ (reference sequence). The CDR3 spells CASSRGTGADTQYF. Written as DNA, the CDR3 is TGTGCCAGCAGCCGCGGGACAGGGGCAGATACGCAGTATTTT. The full variable domain, with the rest looked up from reference TRBV7-7 and TRBJ2-3, is GAGVSQSPRYKVTKRGQDVTLRCDPISSHATLYWYQQALGQGPEFLTYFNYEAQPDKSGLPSDRFSAERPEGSISTLTIQRTEQRDSAMYRCASSRGTGADTQYFGPGTRLTVL.

The rearrangement joins TRBV6-2 or TRBV6-3 to TRBJ2-1, with 7 positions matching TRBD2. V was pared by 0 bases and J by 4 bases, with 3 bases of the junction left unmatched. The CDR3 is 15 residues long. The germline V gene encodes CDR1 MNHEY and CDR2 SVGEGT. The CDR3 sequence: CASSYSAGAYNEQFF. The CDR3 DNA sequence: TGTGCCAGCAGTTACTCTGCGGGAGCTTACAATGAGCAGTTCTTC.

This clonotype was counted ten times or more. The chain employs TRBV15 and TRBJ2-5; weak D call: TRBD2 (5 bases). The CDR3 spans 15 residues. V gave up 5 bases and J gave up 1 base, with 14 bases separating them. CDR1 and CDR2 from the germline V gene are LNHNV and YYDKDF (reference sequence). The CDR3 spells CATSLDRLSQETQYF. DNA of the CDR3: TGTGCCACCAGCTTAGACCGACTATCCCAAGAGACCCAGTACTTC.

This clonotype has a count of ten or more. V usage is TRBV20-1 and J usage is TRBJ1-1, with TRBD1 identical over 9 bases. CDR1 and CDR2 from the germline V gene are DFQATT and SNEGSKA (reference sequence). The CDR3 spans 13 residues. V gave up 5 bases and J gave up 0 bases; unmatched junction bases: 1. The CDR3 DNA reads as TGCAGTGCTGGACAGGGGATGAACACTGAAGCTTTCTTT. It encodes CSAGQGMNTEAFF.

This clonotype was found many times. The chain joins TRBV20-1 to TRBJ1-5; D unclear. The CDR3 covers 14 residues. Between the trimmed V and J ends, which lost 4 bases and 0 bases, there was a span of 10 bases. Germline CDR1 reads DFQATT; CDR2 reads SNEGSKA (reference sequence). In DNA, the CDR3 is TGCAGTGCTACCGACACCAATAGCAATCAGCCCCAGCATTTT. Translated, it gives CSATDTNSNQPQHF.

The chain carries TRBV5-1 and TRBJ1-2, with 8 bases matching TRBD1. The CDR3 is 15 residues long. Germline CDR1 is SGHRS and CDR2 is YFSETQ. J was trimmed by 7 bases and V by 0 bases; bases with no gene match: 8. Written as DNA, the CDR3 is TGCGCCAGCAGCTTGGACGGCGACAGGGGTGGTGGCTACACCTTC. This codes for CASSLDGDRGGGYTF.

Only a few counts were recorded for this clonotype. This chain uses TRBV20-1 with TRBJ1-1; 8 bases agree with TRBD1. Germline V gene lookup returns CDR1 DFQATT and CDR2 SNEGSKA (reference sequence). This CDR3 contains 14 residues. With 2 bases clipped from V and 4 bases from J, the junction kept 6 bases outside the gene matches. The CDR3 bases are TGCAGTGCTAGATCTTCAGGGGGCTCCACTGAAGCTTTCTTT. Protein: CSARSSGGSTEAFF.

The V call is TRBV5-1, the J call TRBJ1-1, with 7 nucleotides matching TRBD1. The CDR3 length is 14 residues. Germline CDR1 SGHRS, CDR2 YFSETQ. Trimming removed 1 base from V and 4 bases from J; junction bases left unmatched: 4. The CDR3 coding sequence is TGCGCCAGCAGCTTGTTAGGGGGCCCCACTGAAGCTTTCTTT. It specifies CASSLLGGPTEAFF.

This clonotype was found many times. The chain uses TRBV7-9 and TRBJ1-1; D is unclear. Germline CDR1 is SEHNR and CDR2 is FQNEAQ (reference sequence). V was trimmed by 5 bases and J by 1 base, leaving 8 bases between them. This CDR3 region has 13 residues. The DNA for the CDR3 is TGTGCCAGCAGCGACCGAGGGAACACTGAAGCTTTCTTT. This gives the protein CASSDRGNTEAFF. Supplemented by reference TRBV7-9 and TRBJ1-1, the full variable domain reads DTGVSQNPRHKITKRGQNVTFRCDPISEHNRLYWYRQTLGQGPEFLTYFQNEAQLEKSRLLSDRFSAERPKGSFSTLEIQRTEQGDSAMYLCASSDRGNTEAFFGQGTRLTVV.

The chain carries TRBV9 and TRBJ2-3; the match to TRBD2 covers 8 bases. The CDR3 is 15 amino acids. The germline V gene has CDR1 SGDLS and CDR2 YYNGEE. Trimming cost V 4 bases and J 5 bases; bases outside gene matches: 9. CDR3 sequence: CASSRPAGEGDTQYF. CDR3 nucleotides: TGTGCCAGCAGCCGACCAGCGGGAGAAGGAGATACGCAGTATTTT.

The chain employs TRBV5-1 and TRBJ2-7; 8 bases are a match to TRBD1. Germline trimming cut 3 bases from V and 0 bases from J; bases unmatched to any gene: 14. CDR3 size: 18 residues. Per germline, CDR1 SGHRS and CDR2 YFSETQ. The CDR3 DNA reads TGCGCCAGCAGCTCCCGGGACAGGCGATATCAAGACTCCTACGAGCAGTACGTC. Protein sequence: CASSSRDRRYQDSYEQYV.

In this sample, this clonotype turned up a few times. The chain couples TRBV5-1 to TRBJ2-2; D uncertain. Trimming pared 4 bases from V and 8 bases from J, leaving 18 bases between. There are 15 residues in the CDR3. Germline CDR1 SGHRS, CDR2 YFSETQ. DNA for the CDR3: TGCGCCAGCAGCCCGATGGGCAACTCTGGTGGGGAGCTGTTTTTT. This encodes CASSPMGNSGGELFF. Variable domain in full (rest from reference TRBV5-1 and TRBJ2-2): KAGVTQTPRYLIKTRGQQVTLSCSPISGHRSVSWYQQTPGQGLQFLFEYFSETQRNKGNFPGRFSGRQFSNSRSEMNVSTLELGDSALYLCASSPMGNSGGELFFGEGSRLTVL.